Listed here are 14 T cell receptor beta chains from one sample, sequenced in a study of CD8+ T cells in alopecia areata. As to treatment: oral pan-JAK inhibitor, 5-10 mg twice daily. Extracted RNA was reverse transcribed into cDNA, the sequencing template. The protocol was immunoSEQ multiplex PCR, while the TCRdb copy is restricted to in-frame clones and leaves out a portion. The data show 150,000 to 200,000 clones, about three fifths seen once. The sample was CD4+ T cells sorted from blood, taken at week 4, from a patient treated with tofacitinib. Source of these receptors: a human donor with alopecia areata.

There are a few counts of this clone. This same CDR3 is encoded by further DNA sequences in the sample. The CDR3 nucleotides are TGTGCCATCAGCGGGGGGGGTTACAATGAGCAGTTCTTC. Its translation is CAISGGGYNEQFF. The chain has TRBV10-3 and TRBJ2-1; 8 nucleotides match TRBD2. The germline CDR1 and CDR2 sequences are ENHRY and SYGVKD. V was pared by 6 bases and J by 4 bases, with 2 bases of the junction left unmatched. This CDR3 has 13 amino acids.

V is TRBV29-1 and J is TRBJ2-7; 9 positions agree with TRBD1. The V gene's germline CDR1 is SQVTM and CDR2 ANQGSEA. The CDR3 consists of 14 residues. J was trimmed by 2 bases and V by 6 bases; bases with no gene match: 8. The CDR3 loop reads CSVTDRGRTYEQYF. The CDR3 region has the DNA TGCAGCGTCACTGACAGGGGGAGGACCTACGAGCAGTACTTC.

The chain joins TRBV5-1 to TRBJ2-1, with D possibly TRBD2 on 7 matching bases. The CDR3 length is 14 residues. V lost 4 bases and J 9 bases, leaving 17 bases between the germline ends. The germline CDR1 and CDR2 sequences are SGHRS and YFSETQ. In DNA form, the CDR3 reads TGCGCCAGCAGCCCCGGAGGGGGGGGCATTGAGCAGTTCTTC. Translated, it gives CASSPGGGGIEQFF.

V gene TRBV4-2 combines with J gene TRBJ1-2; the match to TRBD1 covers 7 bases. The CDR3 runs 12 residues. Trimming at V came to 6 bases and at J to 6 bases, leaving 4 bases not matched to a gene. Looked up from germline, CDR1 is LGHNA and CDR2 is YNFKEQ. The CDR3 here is CASSRDRDGYTF. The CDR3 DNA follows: TGTGCCAGCAGTCGCGACAGGGATGGCTACACCTTC.

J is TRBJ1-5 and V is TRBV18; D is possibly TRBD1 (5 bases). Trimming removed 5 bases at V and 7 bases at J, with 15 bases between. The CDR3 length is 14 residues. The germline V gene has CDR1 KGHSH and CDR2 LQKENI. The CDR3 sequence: CASSAGRVEQPQHF. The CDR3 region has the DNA TGTGCCAGCTCAGCCGGCAGGGTGGAACAGCCCCAGCATTTT.

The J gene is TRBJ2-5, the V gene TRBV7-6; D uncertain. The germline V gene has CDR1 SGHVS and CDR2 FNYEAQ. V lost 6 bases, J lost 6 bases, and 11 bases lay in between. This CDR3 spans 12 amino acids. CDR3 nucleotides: TGTGCCAGCAGTCCGGGTTCGCAGACCCAGTACTTC. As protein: CASSPGSQTQYF.

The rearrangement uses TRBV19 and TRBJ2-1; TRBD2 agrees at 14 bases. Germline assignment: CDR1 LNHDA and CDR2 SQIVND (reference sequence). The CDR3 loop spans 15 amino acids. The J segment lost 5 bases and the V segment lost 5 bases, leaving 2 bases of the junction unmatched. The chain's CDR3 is CASSWTSGGHNEQFF. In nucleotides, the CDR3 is TGTGCCAGTAGTTGGACTAGCGGGGGGCACAATGAGCAGTTCTTC.

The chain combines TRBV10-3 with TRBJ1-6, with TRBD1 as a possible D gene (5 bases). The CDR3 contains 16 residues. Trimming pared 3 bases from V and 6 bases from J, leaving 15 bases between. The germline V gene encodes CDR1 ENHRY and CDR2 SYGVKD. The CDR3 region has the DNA TGTGCCATCAGTGACAGTTATTCGGGGGGTAATTCACCCCTCCACTTT. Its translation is CAISDSYSGGNSPLHF.

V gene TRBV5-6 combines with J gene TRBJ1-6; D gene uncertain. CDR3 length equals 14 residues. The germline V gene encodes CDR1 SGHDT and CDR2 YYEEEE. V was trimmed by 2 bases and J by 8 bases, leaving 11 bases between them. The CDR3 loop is CASSFSDADSPLHF. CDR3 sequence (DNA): TGTGCCAGCAGCTTCAGTGATGCGGATTCACCCCTCCACTTT.

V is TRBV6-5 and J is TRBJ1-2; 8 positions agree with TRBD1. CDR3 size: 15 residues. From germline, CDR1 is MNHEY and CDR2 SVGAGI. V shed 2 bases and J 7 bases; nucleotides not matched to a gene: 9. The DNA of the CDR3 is TGTGCCAGCAGTTACGCTGACAGGGGAATCAGTGGCTACACCTTC. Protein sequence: CASSYADRGISGYTF.

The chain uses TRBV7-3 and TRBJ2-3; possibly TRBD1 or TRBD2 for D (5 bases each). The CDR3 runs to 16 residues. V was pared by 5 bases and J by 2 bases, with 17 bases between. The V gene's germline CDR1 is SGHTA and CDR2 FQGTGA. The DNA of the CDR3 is TGTGCCAGCAGCCCTAGGGATGGGGGTATCACAGATACGCAGTATTTT. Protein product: CASSPRDGGITDTQYF.

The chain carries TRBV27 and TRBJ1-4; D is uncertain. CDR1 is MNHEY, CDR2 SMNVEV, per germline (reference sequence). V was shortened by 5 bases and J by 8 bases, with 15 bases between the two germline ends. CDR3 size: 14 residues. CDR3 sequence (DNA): TGTGCCAGCAGTCCGACCTTTAGTCACGAAAAACTGTTTTTT. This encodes CASSPTFSHEKLFF.

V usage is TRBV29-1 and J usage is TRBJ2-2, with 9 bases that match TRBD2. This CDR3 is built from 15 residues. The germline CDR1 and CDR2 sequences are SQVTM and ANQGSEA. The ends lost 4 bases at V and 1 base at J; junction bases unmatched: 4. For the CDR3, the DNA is TGCAGCGTTGGAAGCGGGGGGATGAACACCGGGGAGCTGTTTTTT. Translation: CSVGSGGMNTGELFF.

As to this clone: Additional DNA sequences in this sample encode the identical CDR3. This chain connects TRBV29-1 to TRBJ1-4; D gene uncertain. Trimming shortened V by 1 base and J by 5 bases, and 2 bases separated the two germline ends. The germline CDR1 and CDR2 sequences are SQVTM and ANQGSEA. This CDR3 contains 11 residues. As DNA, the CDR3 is TGCAGCGTTGAAGTAAATGAAAAACTGTTTTTT. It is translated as CSVEVNEKLFF.